These T cell receptor beta chains were read from a single sample in a study of identical twins. TCRdb processed the 5' RACE reads anew with MiXCR; each CDR3 protein has one entry. This table holds under 300,000 distinct CDR3 sequences, about 14% found once. Sequencing used memory (CD45RO+) T cells sorted from blood. All receptors derive from a woman in her late teens or twenties in good health. CDR3s leave out the opening cysteine and the closing phenylalanine or tryptophan. Fields, in order: J gene, V gene, CDR3 protein.

TRBJ2-1 TRBV4-3 ASSQEAGGEQF
TRBJ1-1 TRBV29-1 SVVEDPEAF
TRBJ2-7 TRBV12-3/TRBV12-4 ASIGGGSYEQY
TRBJ1-1 TRBV2 ASSEGKMNTEAF
TRBJ2-7 TRBV7-2 ASSLTPSSEQY
TRBJ1-6 TRBV6-5 ASSYRKGNNSPLH
TRBJ2-3 TRBV9 ASSLTGMGTQY
TRBJ2-3 TRBV11-2 ASSFGAGTYAGTDTQY
TRBJ1-1 TRBV3-1 ASSQLQGITEAF
TRBJ1-1 TRBV24-1 ATSDSKPGAEAF
TRBJ2-3 TRBV10-3 AATAGTSGADTQY
TRBJ2-4 TRBV2 ASRERMGLAKNIQY
TRBJ2-3 TRBV20-1 SAVSVAVNTQY
TRBJ2-2 TRBV2 ASRVFLAGELF
TRBJ2-5 TRBV7-3 ASSLTGGEETQY
TRBJ2-5 TRBV4-2 ASSQLTGGEGTQY
TRBJ2-1 TRBV5-6 ASSLARRGGSTYNEQF
TRBJ2-3 TRBV12-3/TRBV12-4 ASSFLAGVPDTQY
TRBJ1-1 TRBV5-5 ASSEWTGVNTEAF
TRBJ2-7 TRBV3-1 ASSLRLAGEDEQY
TRBJ1-5 TRBV5-1 ASSPDFSNQPQH
TRBJ1-2 TRBV27 ASSSLYTRQEIYGYT
TRBJ1-2 TRBV11-2 ASSLDLTGIYGYT
TRBJ2-5 TRBV5-5 ASSLFDGQETQY
TRBJ1-1 TRBV12-3/TRBV12-4 ASQETEPEAF
TRBJ2-1 TRBV12-5 ASGAGPQLRVGNEQF
TRBJ2-5 TRBV7-2 ASSLVPARVETQY
TRBJ2-3 TRBV20-1 SARPSGHRDTQY
TRBJ1-1 TRBV7-9 ASSDTGGLVNTEAF
TRBJ2-3 TRBV7-9 ASSERLY
TRBJ2-3 TRBV21-1 ASSKVGPAGGSDTQY
TRBJ2-5 TRBV30 AWTALQETQY
TRBJ2-3 TRBV12-3/TRBV12-4 ASSLMQGRTDTQY